This T cell receptor beta chain comes out of a study of cytomegalovirus exposure and HLA in healthy donors. Study context: Around 80 million unique TCRs from HLA-typed donors were held in an early data release. Regarding the study as a whole: Sequencing likely produced, as an artifact, a cluster of highly shared sequence variants. Earlier analysis looked at TCR beta V segments, and most were productive about 90% or about 30% of the time. In a later analysis, HLA-associated TCR beta chains were more clonally expanded than equally common others.

Use of 60 Vbeta and 13 Jbeta primers characterized the PCR. Sequenced by immunoSEQ multiplex PCR; TCRdb stores in-frame clones only, minus some. This sample has 75,000 to 100,000 clones, with about 72% found just once. As regards this clone: Its specificity is not known.

Germline values: CDR1 MNHNS, CDR2 SASEGT. CDR3 length: 15 amino acids. With 7 bases removed from V and 4 bases from J, the gap between germline ends came to 16 bases. The V and J genes are TRBV6-1 and TRBJ2-2, with D possibly TRBD1 on 5 matching bases. The material sequenced was PBMCs. This TCR came from a woman aged 55-69 years in good health and CMV-seropositive. CDR3 sequence: CASNSGNLGTGELFF. The CDR3 coding sequence is TGTGCCAGCAATTCAGGGAATCTTGGCACCGGGGAGCTGTTTTTT.